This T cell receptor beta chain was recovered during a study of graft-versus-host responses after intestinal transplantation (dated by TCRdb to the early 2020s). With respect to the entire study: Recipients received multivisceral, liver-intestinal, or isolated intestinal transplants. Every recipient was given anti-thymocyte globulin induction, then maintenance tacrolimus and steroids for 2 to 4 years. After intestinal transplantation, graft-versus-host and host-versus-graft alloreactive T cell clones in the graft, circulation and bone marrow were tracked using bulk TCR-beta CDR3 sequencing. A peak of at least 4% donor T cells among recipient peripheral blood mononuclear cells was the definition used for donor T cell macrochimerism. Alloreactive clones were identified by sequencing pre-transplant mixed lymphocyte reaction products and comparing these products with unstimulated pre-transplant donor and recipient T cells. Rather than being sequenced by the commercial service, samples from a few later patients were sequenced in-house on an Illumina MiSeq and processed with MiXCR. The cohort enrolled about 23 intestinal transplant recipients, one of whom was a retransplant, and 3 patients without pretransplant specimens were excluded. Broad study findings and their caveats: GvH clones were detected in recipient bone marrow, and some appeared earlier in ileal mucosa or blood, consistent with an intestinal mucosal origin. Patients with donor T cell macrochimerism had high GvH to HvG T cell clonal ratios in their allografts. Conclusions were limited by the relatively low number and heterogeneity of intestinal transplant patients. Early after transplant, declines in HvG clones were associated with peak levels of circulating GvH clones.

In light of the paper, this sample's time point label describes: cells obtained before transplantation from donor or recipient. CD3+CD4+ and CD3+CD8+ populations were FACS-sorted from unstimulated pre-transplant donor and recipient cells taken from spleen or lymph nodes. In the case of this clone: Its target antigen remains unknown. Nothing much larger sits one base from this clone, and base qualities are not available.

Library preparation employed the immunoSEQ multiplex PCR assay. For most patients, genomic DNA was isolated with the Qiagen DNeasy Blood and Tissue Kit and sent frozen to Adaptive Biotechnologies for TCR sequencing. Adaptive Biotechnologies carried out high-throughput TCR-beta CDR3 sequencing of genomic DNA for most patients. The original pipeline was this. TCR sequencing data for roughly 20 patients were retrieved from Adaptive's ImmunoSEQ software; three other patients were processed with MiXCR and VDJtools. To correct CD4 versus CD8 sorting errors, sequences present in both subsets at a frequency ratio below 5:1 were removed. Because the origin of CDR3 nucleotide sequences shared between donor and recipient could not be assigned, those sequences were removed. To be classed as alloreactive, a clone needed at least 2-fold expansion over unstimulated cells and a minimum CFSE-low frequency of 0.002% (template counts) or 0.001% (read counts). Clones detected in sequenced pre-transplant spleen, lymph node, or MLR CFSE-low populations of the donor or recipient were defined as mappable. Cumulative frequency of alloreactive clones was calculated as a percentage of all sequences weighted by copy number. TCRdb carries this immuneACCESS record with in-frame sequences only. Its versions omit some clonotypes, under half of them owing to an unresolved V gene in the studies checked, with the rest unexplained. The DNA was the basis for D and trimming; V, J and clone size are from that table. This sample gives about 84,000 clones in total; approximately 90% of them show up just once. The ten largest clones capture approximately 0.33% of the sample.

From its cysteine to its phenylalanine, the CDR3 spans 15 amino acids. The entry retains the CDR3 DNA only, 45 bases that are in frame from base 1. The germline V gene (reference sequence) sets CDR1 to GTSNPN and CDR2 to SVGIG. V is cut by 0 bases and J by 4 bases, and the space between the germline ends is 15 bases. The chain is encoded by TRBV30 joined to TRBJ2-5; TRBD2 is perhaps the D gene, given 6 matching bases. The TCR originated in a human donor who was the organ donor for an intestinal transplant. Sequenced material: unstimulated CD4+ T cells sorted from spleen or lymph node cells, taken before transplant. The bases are TGTGCCTGGAGTGTCGGGCGGGGTGGGGCAGAGACCCAGTACTTC. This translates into CAWSVGRGGAETQYF.